This record concerns one TCR beta chain sequence. This clonotype was observed at least ten times. This receptor's antigen is unknown. One base away there is no much larger clone; base qualities are not given. Data came from an Illumina HiSeq 2500. TCR beta libraries were prepared by quantitative 5'-RACE with molecular barcodes. The study's own analysis went as follows. Disease-linked TCR variants were identified with a new computational method built on a probabilistic model of VDJ rearrangement. The public reads were reanalyzed by TCRdb: fastp trimming at Q25, MiXCR alignment, in-frame beta chains only. Under each unique CDR3 protein, matching rows form one entry showing the most common genes and DNA. The V and J calls follow TCRdb's processing rather than the paper's. In this sample the table shows about 800,000 distinct CDR3 sequences, 10% to 15% of which occur a single time. The ten top clones hold about 0.5% of the sample.

These data belong to a study of CD8 T cells in ankylosing spondylitis (dated by TCRdb to 2016 to 2017). Regarding the complete study: The study profiled T cell receptor beta repertoires in healthy donors and ankylosing spondylitis patients to find disease-linked TCR variants. Peripheral blood was sampled, and synovial fluid was additionally collected from ankylosing spondylitis patients. The full study cohort comprised around 25 ankylosing spondylitis patients and some 100 healthy donors.

What the work shows at the level of the full study, not this receptor alone: A TCR beta motif made up of fewer than 10 highly homologous amino acid variants appeared to be characteristic of blood from ankylosing spondylitis patients. In peripheral blood, the disease-linked clones were found at relatively low frequencies and had a CD8+ phenotype. The disease-linked clones were reported to be significantly enriched in matched synovial fluid samples from ankylosing spondylitis patients. Some motif variants were previously reported in synovial fluid and blood of reactive arthritis patients, suggesting common disease-initiation mechanisms.

Based on the germline V gene (reference sequence), the CDR1 and CDR2 sequences are DFQATT and SNEGSKA. From the cysteine through the phenylalanine, the CDR3 covers 14 amino acids. Just the 42-base CDR3 DNA is kept, in frame starting at base 1. V lost 5 bases and J lost 4 bases; the stretch between them is 12 bases long. The sample taken for sequencing was blood, either unsorted or a sorted T cell fraction (not recorded which). This TCR was recovered from a male donor with ankylosing spondylitis. The chain is made from TRBV20-1 and TRBJ2-6; the D gene is possibly TRBD1, with 6 bases matching. The CDR3 region: CSAGTGSGANVLTF. DNA sequence: TGCAGTGCTGGAACAGGGTCCGGGGCCAACGTCCTGACTTTC.